A single TCR beta chain is shown here with its context. This sample stems from a study of cytomegalovirus exposure and HLA in healthy donors. This CDR3 spans 15 amino acids. CDR1 is SGHRS and CDR2 is YFSETQ in the germline V gene. Losses at the gene ends were 1 base for V and 3 bases for J; bases not matched to a gene: 3. A multiplex PCR was run with 60 Vbeta primers and 13 Jbeta primers. Only in-frame clones appear in the TCRdb table, and some are missing; sequencing was by immunoSEQ multiplex PCR. The sample has more than 70,000 clones; about two thirds are singletons. This TCR was recovered from a woman aged 50 to 65 in good health and CMV-seropositive. V and J are TRBV5-1 and TRBJ2-2; 7 bases match TRBD1. The sequenced material came from PBMCs. For the CDR3, the DNA is TGCGCCAGCAGCTTGTGGACAGGCTACACCGGGGAGCTGTTTTTT. Its translation is CASSLWTGYTGELFF.